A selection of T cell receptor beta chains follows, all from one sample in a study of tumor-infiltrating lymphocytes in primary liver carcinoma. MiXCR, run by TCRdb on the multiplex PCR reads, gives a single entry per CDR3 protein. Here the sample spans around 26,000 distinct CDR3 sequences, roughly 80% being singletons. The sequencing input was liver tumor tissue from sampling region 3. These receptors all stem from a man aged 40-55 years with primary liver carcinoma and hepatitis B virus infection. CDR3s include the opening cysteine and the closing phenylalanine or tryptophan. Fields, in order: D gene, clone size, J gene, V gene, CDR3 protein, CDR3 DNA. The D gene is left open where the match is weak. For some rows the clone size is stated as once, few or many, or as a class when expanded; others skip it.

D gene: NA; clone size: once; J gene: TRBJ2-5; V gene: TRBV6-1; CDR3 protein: CASSREPEGTQHF; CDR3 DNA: TGTGCCAGCAGTCGGGAGCCGGAGGGGACCCAGCACTTC
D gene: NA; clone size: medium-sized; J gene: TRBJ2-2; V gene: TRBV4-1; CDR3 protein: CASSQEDNTGELFF; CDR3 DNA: TGCGCCAGCAGCCAAGAAGATAACACCGGGGAGCTGTTTTTT
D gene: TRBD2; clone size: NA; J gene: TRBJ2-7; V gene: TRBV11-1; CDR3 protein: CASRLGGLVRLLQYF; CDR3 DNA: TGTGCCAGCAGGTTAGGGGGACTAGTGCGACTTCTTCAGTACTTC
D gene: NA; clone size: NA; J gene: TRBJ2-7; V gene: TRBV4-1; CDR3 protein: CASSQGGTDTYEHYF; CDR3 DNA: TGCGCCAGCAGCCAAGGCGGGACTGACACCTACGAGCACTACTTC
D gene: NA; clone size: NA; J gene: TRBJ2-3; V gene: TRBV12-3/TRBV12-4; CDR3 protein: CVSSVMAGTLTDTQYF; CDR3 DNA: TGTGTCAGCAGTGTCATGGCGGGGACCCTCACAGATACGCAGTATTTT
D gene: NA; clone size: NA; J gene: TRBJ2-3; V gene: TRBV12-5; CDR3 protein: CASYLAGSTDTQYF; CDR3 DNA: TGTGCTAGTTACCTTGCGGGCAGCACAGATACGCAGTATTTT
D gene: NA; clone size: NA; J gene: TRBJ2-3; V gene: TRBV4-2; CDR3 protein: CVTSQEVRGADTQYF; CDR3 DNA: TGTGTCACCAGCCAAGAAGTTAGGGGGGCAGATACGCAGTATTTT
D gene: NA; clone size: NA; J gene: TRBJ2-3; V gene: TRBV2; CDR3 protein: CASSVSTGADTQYF; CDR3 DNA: TGTGCCAGCAGTGTATCGACTGGCGCAGATACACAGTATTTT
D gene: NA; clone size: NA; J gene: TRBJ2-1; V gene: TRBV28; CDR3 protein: CTSSLNSGGSSYNEQFF; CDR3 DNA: TGTACCAGCAGTTTAAACTCGGGCGGAAGCTCCTACAATGAGCAGTTCTTT
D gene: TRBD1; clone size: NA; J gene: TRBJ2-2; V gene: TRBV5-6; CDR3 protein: CVSSPGTGVSGGLFF; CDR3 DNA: TGTGTCAGCAGTCCCGGGACAGGGGTCTCCGGGGGGCTGTTTTTT
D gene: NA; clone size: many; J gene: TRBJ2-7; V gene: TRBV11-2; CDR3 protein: CASSLTDTAYEQYF; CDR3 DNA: TGTGCCAGCAGCTTAACTGACACTGCCTACGAGCAGTACTTC
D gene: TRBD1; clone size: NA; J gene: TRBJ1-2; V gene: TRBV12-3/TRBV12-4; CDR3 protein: CDSRLGQGANYGYTF; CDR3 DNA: TGTGACAGCAGGCTCGGACAGGGGGCAAACTATGGTTACACCTTC
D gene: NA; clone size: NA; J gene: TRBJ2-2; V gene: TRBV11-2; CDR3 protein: CASSLALGGANNGELYF; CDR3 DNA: TGTGCTAGCAGCTTAGCATTAGGAGGTGCGAACAACGGGGAGCTGTATTTT
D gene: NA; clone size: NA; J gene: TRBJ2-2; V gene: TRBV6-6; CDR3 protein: CASRPDSSSGQPFF; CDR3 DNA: TGTGCCAGCCGTCCGGACTCCTCCTCCGGGCAGCCGTTTTTT
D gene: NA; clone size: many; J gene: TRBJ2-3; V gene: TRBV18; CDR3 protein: CASSRTVDPADTQYF; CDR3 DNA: TGTGCCAGCTCCAGGACAGTGGACCCCGCAGATACGCAGTATTTT
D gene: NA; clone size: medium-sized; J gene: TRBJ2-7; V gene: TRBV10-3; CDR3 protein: CAISESGSAYDEQYF; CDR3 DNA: TGTGCCATCAGTGAGTCAGGGTCCGCGTACGACGAGCAGTACTTC
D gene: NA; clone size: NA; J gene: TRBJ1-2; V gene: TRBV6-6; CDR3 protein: CANSDTGESCGYTF; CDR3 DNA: TGTGCCAACAGTGACACGGGGGAGAGCTGTGGCTACACCTTC
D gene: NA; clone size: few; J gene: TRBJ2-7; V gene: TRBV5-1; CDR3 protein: CASSFIGGGAGQSYEQYF; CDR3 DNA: TGCGCCAGCAGCTTCATTGGCGGTGGCGCGGGACAGTCCTACGAGCAGTACTTC
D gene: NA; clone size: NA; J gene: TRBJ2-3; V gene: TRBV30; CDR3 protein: CAWSKGVTDTQYF; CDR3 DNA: TGTGCCTGGAGTAAGGGGGTAACAGATACGCAGTATTTT
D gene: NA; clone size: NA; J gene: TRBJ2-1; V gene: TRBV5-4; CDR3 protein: CAGSLGEGSPIYNGQFF; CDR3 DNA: TGTGCCGGCAGCTTGGGCGAGGGTTCGCCCATCTACAATGGGCAGTTCTTC
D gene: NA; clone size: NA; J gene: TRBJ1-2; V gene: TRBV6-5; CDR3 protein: CASSFQAAGGNNYAYTF; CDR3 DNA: TGTGCAAGCAGTTTCCAAGCGGCAGGAGGCAATAACTATGCCTACACCTTC
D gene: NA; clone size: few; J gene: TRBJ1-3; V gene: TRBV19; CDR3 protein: CVSRGQNSGNTIYF; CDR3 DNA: TGTGTCAGTAGAGGACAGAACTCTGGAAACACCATATATTTT
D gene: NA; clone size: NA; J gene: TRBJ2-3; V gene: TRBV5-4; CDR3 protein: CASGLSPSDTQYF; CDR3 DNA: TGTGCCAGCGGCTTGAGTCCGTCAGATACGCAGTATTTT
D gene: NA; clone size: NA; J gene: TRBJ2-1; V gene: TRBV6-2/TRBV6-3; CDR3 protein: CASTYSGGNEQFF; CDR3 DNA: TGTGCCAGCACTTATAGTGGGGGCAACGAGCAGTTCTTC
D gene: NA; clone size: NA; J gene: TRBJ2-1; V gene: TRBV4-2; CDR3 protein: CASNQVPVNEQFF; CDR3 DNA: TGTGCCAGCAACCAAGTCCCGGTGAATGAGCAGTTCTTC
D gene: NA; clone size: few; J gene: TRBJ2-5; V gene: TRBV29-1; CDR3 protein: CSARSGQCRETQYF; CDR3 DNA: TGCAGCGCGAGGTCCGGACAGTGCCGAGAGACACAGTACTTC
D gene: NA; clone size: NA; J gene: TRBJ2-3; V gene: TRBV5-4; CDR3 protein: CVNSLESFGTQYF; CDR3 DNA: TGTGTCAACAGCTTGGAAAGTTTCGGTACGCAGTATTTT
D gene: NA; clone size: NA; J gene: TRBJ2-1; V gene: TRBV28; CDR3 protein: CASSLWGVHELFF; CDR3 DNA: TGTGCCAGCAGTCTATGGGGGGTACATGAGCTGTTCTTC
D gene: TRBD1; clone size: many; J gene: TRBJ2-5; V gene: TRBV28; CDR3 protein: CASSIYRGRRETQYF; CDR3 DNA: TGTGCCAGCAGTATCTACAGGGGCCGACGGGAGACCCAGTACTTC
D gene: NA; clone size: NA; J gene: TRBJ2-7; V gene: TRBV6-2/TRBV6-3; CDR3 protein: CASRIVDEQYF; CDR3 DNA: TGTGCCAGCAGAATCGTGGACGAGCAGTATTTC
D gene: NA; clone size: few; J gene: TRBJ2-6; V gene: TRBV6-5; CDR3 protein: CASSYSHGLSGAKVLTF; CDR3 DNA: TGTGCCAGCAGTTACTCTCATGGTTTATCTGGGGCCAAGGTCCTGACTTTC
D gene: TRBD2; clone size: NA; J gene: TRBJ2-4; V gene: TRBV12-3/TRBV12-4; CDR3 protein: CASSVGTSGTLAKNNQYF; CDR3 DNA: TGTGCCAGCAGTGTCGGGACTAGCGGGACGCTAGCCAAAAACAATCAGTACTTC
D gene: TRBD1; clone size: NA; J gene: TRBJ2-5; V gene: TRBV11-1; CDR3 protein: CPSSGQVVVETQYF; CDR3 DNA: TGTCCCAGCAGCGGACAGGTGGTGGTGGAGACCCAGTACTTC
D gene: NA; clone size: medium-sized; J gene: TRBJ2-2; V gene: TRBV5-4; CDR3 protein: CASSLQGLGTGELFF; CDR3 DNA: TGTGCCAGCAGCTTACAGGGCTTGGGGACCGGGGAGCTGTTTTTT
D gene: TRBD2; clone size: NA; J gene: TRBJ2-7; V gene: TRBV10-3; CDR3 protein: CAITKRSGQAGGFSYEQYF; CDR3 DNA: TGTGCCATCACCAAGCGATCAGGACAAGCGGGAGGGTTCTCCTACGAGCAGTACTTC
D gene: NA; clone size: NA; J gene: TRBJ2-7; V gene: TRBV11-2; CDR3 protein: CASSYVARGQYEQYF; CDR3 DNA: TGTGCCAGCAGCTATGTGGCAAGGGGCCAGTATGAGCAGTATTTC
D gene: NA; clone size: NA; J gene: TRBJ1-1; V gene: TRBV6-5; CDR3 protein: CASSSPRNAEAFF; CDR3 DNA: TGTGCCAGTAGTTCCCCTAGGAACGCTGAAGCTTTCTTT
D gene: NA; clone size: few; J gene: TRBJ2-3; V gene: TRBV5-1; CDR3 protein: CTSRGAVTDTQYF; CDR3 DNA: TGCACCAGCAGGGGAGCGGTCACAGATACGCAGTACTTT
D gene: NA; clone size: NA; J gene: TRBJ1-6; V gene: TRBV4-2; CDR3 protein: CASSQDLVGTSPLHF; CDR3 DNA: TGTGCCAGCAGCCAAGACTTGGTGGGGACTTCACCCCTCCACTTT
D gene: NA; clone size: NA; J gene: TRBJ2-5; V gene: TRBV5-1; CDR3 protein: CASNLQSLGQETQYF; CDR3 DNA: TGCGCCAGCAACCTACAGTCCCTTGGCCAAGAGACCCAGTACTTC
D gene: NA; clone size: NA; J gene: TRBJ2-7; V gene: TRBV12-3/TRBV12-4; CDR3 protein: CASSLIGSVSSYEQYF; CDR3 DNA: TGTGCCAGCAGTTTAATAGGCTCAGTTAGCTCCTACGAGCAGTATTTC
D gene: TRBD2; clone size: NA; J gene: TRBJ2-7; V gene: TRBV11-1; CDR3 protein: CASSIGGLAGLPQYF; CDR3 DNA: TGTGCCAGTAGCATAGGGGGACTAGCGGGACTTCCTCAGTACTTC
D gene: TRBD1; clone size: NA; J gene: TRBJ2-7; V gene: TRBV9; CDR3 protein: CVSSLGQGPYEQYF; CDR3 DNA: TGTGTCAGCAGCCTCGGACAGGGTCCCTATGAGCAGTACTTC
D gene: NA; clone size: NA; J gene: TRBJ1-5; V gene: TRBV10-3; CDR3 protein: CAINEYEGVQPLHF; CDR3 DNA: TGTGCCATCAATGAGTATGAGGGCGTTCAGCCCCTGCATTTT
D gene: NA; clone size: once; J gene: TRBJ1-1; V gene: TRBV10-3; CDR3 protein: CAISESAGETIEAFF; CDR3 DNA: TGTGCCATCAGTGAATCCGCGGGAGAAACGATTGAAGCTTTCTTT
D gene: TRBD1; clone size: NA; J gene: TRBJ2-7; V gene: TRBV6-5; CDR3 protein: CASLSGTGYNEKYF; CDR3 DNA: TGTGCCAGTCTCTCCGGGACAGGGTATAACGAGAAGTACTTC
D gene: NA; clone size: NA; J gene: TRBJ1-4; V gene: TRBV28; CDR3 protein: CASSLSGAVNDKLFF; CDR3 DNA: TGTGCCAGCAGTTTATCCGGGGCAGTTAATGATAAACTGTTTTTT
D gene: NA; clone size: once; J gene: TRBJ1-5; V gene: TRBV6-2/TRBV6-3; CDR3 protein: CASSNGLGIRPQHF; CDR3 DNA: TGTGCCAGCAGCAACGGGCTGGGTATCCGGCCCCAGCATTTT